This T cell receptor (beta chain) is from a study of shared clonotypes between healthy human individuals. The study, taken as a whole, reports: The study generally estimated greater richness for naive than memory subsets. The represented genetic and exposure-history diversity was limited by the small number of donors.

As regards this clone: The antigen remains undetermined.

Losses at the gene ends were 7 bases for V and 3 bases for J; bases not matched to a gene: 8. The CDR3 runs 15 residues. In germline, CDR1 is MDHEN, CDR2 SYDVKM. The input for sorted-subset replicate PCRs was approximately 190 ng DNA, tens of thousands of T cell genomes. Method: immunoSEQ multiplex PCR; TCRdb's copy keeps in-frame clones and lacks some. The data show more than 2,000,000 clones, with more than 85% seen just once and approximately 0.4% held by the top ten. This receptor was identified in a young man in good health. Some clones in this sample may be carry-over from other donors' samples. The V gene is TRBV28, the J gene TRBJ2-1; TRBD2 matches at 8 bases. Sample: naive CD4+ T cells from PBMCs. Subset indicated: CD45RA+ positively selected. In nucleotides, the CDR3 is TGTGCCAGCACGAAACCGGGACTAGGCTACAATGAGCAGTTCTTC. This codes for CASTKPGLGYNEQFF. Based on the CDR3 plus reference TRBV28 and TRBJ2-1, the full variable domain is DVKVTQSSRYLVKRTGEKVFLECVQDMDHENMFWYRQDPGLGLRLIYFSYDVKMKEKGDIPEGYSVSREKKERFSLILESASTNQTSMYLCASTKPGLGYNEQFFGPGTRLTVL.